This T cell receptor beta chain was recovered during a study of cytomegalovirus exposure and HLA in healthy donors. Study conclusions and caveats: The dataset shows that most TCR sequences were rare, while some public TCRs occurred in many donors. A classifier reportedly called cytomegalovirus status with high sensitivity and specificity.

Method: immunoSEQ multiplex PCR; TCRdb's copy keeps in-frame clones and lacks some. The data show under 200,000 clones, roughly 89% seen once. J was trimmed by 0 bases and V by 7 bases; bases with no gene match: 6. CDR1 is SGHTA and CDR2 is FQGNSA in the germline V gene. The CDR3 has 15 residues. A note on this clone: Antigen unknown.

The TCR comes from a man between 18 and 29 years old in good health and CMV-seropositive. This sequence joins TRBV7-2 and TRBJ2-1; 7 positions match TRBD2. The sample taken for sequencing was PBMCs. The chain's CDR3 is CASIERGSSYNEQFF. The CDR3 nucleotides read TGTGCCAGCATCGAGCGGGGAAGCTCCTACAATGAGCAGTTCTTC.